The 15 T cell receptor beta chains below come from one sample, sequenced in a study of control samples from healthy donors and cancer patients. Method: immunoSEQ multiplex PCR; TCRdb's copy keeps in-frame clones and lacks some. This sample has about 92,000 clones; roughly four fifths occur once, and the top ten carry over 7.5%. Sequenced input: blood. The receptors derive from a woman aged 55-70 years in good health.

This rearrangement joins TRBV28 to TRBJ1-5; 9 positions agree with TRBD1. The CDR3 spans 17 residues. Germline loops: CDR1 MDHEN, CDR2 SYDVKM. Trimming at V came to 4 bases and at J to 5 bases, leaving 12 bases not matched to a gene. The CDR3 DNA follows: TGTGCCAGCAGTTCCGTAGGGGGACAGGGACCCTATCAGCCCCAGCATTTT. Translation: CASSSVGGQGPYQPQHF.

CDR3: CASSVGIAGAGQQYF. CDR3 DNA sequence: TGTGCCAGCAGCGTTGGAATCGCGGGGGCGGGGCAGCAGTACTTC. This chain links TRBV9 with TRBJ2-7, with a possible D match to TRBD2 (7 bases). CDR1 is SGDLS and CDR2 is YYNGEE in the germline V gene. There are 15 residues in the CDR3. Trimming stripped 2 bases from V and 8 bases from J, with 20 bases between.

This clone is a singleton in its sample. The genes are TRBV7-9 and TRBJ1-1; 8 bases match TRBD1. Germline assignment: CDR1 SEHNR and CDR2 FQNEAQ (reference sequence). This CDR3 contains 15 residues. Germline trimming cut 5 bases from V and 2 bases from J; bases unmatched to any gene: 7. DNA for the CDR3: TGTGCCAGCAGCCGAGCCGGGACAGGTAACACTGAAGCTTTCTTT. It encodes CASSRAGTGNTEAFF.

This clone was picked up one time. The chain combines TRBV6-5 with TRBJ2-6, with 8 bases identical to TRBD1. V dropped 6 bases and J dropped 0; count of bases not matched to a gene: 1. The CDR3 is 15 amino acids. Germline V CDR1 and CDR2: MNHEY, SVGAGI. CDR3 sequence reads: CASSTGGSGANVLTF. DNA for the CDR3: TGTGCCAGCAGCACAGGGGGCTCTGGGGCCAACGTCCTGACTTTC.

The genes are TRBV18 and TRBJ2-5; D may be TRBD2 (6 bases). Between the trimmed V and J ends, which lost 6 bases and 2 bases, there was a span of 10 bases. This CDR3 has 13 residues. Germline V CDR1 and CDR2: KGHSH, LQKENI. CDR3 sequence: CASSLGLQETQYF. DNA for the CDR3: TGTGCCAGCTCGCTGGGACTTCAAGAGACCCAGTACTTC.

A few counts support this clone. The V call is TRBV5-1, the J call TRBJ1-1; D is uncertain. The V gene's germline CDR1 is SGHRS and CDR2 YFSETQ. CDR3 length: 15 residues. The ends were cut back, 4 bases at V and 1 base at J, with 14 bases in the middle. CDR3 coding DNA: TGCGCCAGCAGCAGTGACGGAACCCCGAACACTGAAGCTTTCTTT. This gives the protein CASSSDGTPNTEAFF.

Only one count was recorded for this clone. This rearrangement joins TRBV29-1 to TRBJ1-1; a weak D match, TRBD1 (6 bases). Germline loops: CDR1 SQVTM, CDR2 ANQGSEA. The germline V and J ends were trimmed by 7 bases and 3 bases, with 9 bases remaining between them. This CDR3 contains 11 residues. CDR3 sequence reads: CSAGQYTEAFF. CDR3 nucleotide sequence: TGCAGCGCCGGACAGTACACTGAAGCTTTCTTT.

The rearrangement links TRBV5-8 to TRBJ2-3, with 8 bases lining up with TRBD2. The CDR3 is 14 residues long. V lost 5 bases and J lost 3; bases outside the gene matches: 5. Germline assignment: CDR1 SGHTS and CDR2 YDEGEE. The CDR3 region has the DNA TGTGCCAGCAGGCCGAGACTAGCGACAGATACGCAGTATTTT. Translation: CASRPRLATDTQYF.

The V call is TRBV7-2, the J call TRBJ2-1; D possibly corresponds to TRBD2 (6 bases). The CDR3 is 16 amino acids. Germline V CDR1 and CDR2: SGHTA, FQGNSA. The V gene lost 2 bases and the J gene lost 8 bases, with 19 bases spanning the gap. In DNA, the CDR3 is TGTGCCAGCAGCTTACCCGCGGGGATCGGTGGCGATGAGCAGTTCTTC. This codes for CASSLPAGIGGDEQFF.

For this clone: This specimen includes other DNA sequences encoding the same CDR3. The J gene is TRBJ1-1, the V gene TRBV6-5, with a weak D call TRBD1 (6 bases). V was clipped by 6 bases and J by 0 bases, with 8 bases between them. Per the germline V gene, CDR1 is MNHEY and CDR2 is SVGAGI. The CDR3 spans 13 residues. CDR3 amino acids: CASRGHLNTEAFF. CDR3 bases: TGTGCCAGCAGGGGACACCTGAACACTGAAGCTTTCTTT.

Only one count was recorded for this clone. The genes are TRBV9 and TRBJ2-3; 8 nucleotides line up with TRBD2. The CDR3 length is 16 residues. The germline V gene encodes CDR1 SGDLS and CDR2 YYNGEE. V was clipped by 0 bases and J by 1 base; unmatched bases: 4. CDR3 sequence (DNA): TGTGCCAGCAGCGTAGACTTAGCGGGGCGCACAGATACGCAGTATTTT. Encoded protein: CASSVDLAGRTDTQYF.

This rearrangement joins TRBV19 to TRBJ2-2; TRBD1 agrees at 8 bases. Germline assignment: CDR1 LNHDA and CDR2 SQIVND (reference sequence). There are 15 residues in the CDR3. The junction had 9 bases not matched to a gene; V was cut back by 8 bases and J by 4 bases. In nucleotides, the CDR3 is TGTGCCAGTTCAGGGGGCGGTTCTAGCACCGGGGAGCTGTTTTTT. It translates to CASSGGGSSTGELFF.

The CDR3 region has the DNA TGTGCCAGCAGTTACAGGGACGGCTACACCTTC. Protein product: CASSYRDGYTF. This chain connects TRBV3-1 (or the pseudogene TRBV3-2) to TRBJ1-2, with D maybe TRBD1 (6 bases). Germline V CDR1 and CDR2: LGHDT, YNNKEL (reference sequence). The CDR3 is 11 residues long. V lost 6 bases and J lost 8, with 10 bases in between.

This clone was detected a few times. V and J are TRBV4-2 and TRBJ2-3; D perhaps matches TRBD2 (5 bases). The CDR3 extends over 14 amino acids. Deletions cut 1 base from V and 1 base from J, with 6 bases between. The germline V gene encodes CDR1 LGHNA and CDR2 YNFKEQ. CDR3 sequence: CASSQGRGTDTQYF. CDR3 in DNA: TGTGCCAGCAGCCAAGGGCGGGGCACAGATACGCAGTATTTT.

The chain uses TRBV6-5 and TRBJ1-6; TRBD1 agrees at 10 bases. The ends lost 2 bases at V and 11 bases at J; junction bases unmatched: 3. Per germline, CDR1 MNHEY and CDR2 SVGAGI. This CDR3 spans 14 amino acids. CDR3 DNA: TGTGCCAGCAGTTACGGGACAGGGGTTACACCCCTCCACTTT. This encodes CASSYGTGVTPLHF.